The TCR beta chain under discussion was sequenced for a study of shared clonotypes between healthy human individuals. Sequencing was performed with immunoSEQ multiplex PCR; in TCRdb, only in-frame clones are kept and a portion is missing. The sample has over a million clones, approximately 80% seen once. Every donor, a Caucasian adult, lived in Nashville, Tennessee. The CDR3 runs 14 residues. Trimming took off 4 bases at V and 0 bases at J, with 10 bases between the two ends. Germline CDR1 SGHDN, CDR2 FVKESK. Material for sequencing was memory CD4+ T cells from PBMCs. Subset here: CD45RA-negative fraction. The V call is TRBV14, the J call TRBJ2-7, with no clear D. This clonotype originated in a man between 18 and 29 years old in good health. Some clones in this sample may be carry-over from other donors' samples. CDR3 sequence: CASSPARISYEQYF. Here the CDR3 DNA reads TGTGCCAGCAGCCCTGCTAGAATCTCCTACGAGCAGTACTTC. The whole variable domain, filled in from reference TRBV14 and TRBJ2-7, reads EAGVTQFPSHSVIEKGQTVTLRCDPISGHDNLYWYRRVMGKEIKFLLHFVKESKQDESGMPNNRFLAERTGGTYSTLKVQPAELEDSGVYFCASSPARISYEQYFGPGTRLTVT.